This T cell receptor (beta chain) was sequenced for a study of T cell responses to AZD1222 COVID-19 vaccine. The protocol was immunoSEQ multiplex PCR, while the TCRdb copy is restricted to in-frame clones and leaves out a portion. Counted here are hundreds of thousands of clones, approximately 94% occurring once; the ten biggest clones make up roughly 1%. Concerning this clone: What it binds is not known.

Study conclusions and caveats: Donors skewed white British and female; clonal diversity was possibly underestimated.

The TCR originated in an adult in good health. The sample here was peripheral blood, taken on day 0 of MenACWY control vaccination.

The CDR3 region has the DNA TGTGCCAGCAGCCTACATGGGACTAGCGCCCAAGAGACCCAGTACTTC. Amino acid sequence: CASSLHGTSAQETQYF. The V and J genes are TRBV7-9 and TRBJ2-5; 10 bases fit TRBD2. V shed 5 bases and J 1 base; nucleotides not matched to a gene: 7. The length of the CDR3 is 16 residues. CDR1 SEHNR and CDR2 FQNEAQ come from the germline V gene (reference sequence).